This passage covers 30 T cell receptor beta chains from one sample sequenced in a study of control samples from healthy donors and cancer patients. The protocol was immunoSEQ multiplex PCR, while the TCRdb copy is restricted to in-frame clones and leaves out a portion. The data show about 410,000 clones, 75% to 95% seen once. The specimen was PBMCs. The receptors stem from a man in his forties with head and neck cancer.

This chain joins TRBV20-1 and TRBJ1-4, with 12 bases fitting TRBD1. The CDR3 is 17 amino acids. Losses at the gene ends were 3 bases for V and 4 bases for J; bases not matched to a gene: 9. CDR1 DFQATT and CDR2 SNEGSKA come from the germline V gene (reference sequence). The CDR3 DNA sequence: TGCAGTGCTAGTGTGAAGGGACAGGGGGCGGTTAATGAAAAACTGTTTTTT. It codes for CSASVKGQGAVNEKLFF.

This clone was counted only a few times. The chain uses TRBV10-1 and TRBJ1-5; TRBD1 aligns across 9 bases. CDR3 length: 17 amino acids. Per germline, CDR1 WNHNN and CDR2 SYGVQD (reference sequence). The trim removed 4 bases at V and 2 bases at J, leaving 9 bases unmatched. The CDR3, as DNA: TGCGCCAGCAGTGTCCAGGACAGGGGATATCGCAATCAGCCCCAGCATTTT. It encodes CASSVQDRGYRNQPQHF.

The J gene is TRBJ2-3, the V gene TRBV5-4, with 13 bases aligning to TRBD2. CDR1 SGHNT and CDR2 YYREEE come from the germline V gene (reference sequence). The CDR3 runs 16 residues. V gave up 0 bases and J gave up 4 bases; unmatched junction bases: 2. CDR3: CASSLETSGRSDTQYF. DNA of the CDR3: TGTGCCAGCAGCTTGGAGACTAGCGGGAGGTCAGATACGCAGTATTTT.

The CDR3 DNA sequence: TGTGCCAGCACCCAGACTTTCCAGTACCAAGAGACCCAGTACTTC. Its translation: CASTQTFQYQETQYF. The rearrangement uses TRBV11-2 and TRBJ2-5; D not resolved. The CDR3 is made up of 15 amino acids. Trimming left V 7 bases short and J 0 bases short, with 15 bases between. Germline assignment: CDR1 SGHAT and CDR2 FQNNGV.

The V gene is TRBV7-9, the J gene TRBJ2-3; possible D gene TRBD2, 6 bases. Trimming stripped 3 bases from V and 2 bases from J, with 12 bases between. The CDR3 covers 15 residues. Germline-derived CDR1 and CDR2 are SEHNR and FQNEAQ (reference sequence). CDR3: CASSFILAATDTQYF. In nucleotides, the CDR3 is TGTGCCAGCAGCTTTATATTAGCGGCCACAGATACGCAGTATTTT.

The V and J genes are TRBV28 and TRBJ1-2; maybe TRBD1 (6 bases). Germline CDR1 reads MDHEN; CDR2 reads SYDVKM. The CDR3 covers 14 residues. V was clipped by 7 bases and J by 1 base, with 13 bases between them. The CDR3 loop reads CASIKGQNNYGYTF. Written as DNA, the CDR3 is TGTGCCAGCATCAAAGGACAGAATAACTATGGCTACACCTTC.

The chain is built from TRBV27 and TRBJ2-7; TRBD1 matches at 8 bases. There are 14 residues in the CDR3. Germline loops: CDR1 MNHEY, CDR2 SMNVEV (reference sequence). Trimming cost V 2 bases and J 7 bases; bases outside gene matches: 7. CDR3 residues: CASSLGQGAWEQYF. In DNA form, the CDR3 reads TGTGCCAGCAGTTTAGGGCAGGGGGCGTGGGAGCAGTACTTC.

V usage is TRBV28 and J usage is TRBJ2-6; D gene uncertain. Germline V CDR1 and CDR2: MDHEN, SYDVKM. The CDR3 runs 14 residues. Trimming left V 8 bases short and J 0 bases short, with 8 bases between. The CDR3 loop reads CASAAHSGANVLTF. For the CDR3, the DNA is TGTGCCAGCGCGGCCCACTCTGGGGCCAACGTCCTGACTTTC.

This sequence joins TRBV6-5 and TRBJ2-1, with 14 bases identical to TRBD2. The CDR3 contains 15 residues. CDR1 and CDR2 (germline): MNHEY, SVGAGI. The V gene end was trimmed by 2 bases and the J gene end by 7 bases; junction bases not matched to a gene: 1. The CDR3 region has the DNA TGTGCCAGCAGTTACGGGACTAGCGGGAGAAATGAGCAGTTCTTC. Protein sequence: CASSYGTSGRNEQFF.

CDR3 DNA sequence: TGTGCTAGTGGTTTAGGGACAGGGGAAGTCACCGGGGAGCTGTTTTTT. Amino acid sequence: CASGLGTGEVTGELFF. J is TRBJ2-2 and V is TRBV12-5, with TRBD1 matching 10 bases. CDR1 is LGHNT, CDR2 FRNRAP, per germline. J lost 4 bases, V lost 3 bases, and 5 bases had no gene match. The CDR3 consists of 16 residues. Using reference TRBV12-5 and TRBJ2-2 for the parts outside the CDR3, the full variable domain is DARVTQTPRHKVTEMGQEVTMRCQPILGHNTVFWYRQTMMQGLELLAYFRNRAPLDDSGMPKDRFSAEMPDATLATLKIQPSEPRDSAVYFCASGLGTGEVTGELFFGEGSRLTVL.

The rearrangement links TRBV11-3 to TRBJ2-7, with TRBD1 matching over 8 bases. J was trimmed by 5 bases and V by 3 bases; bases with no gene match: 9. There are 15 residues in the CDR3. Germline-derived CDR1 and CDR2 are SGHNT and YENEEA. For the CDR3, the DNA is TGTGCCAGCAGCTTGGGGGCAGGGGGCGGCCACGAGCAGTACTTC. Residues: CASSLGAGGGHEQYF.

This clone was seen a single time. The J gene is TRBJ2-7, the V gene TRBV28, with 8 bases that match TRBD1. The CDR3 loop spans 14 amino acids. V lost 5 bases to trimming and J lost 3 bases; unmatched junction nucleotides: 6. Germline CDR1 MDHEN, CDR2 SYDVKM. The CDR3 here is CASSDRQGIYEQYF. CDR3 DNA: TGTGCCAGCAGTGACCGACAGGGGATCTACGAGCAGTACTTC. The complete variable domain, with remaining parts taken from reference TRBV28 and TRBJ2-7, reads DVKVTQSSRYLVKRTGEKVFLECVQDMDHENMFWYRQDPGLGLRLIYFSYDVKMKEKGDIPEGYSVSREKKERFSLILESASTNQTSMYLCASSDRQGIYEQYFGPGTRLTVT.

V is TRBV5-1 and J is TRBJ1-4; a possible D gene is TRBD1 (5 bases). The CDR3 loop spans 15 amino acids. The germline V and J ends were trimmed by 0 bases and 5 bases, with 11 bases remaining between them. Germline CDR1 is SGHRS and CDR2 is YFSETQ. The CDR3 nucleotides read TGCGCCAGCAGCTTGGCCCGGGACGGGAATGAAAAACTGTTTTTT. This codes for CASSLARDGNEKLFF.

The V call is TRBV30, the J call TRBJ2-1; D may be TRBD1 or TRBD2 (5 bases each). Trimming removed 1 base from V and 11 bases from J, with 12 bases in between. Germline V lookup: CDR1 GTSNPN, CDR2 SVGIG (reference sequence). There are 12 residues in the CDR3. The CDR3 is CAWSGGWDQQFF. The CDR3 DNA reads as TGTGCCTGGAGTGGGGGCTGGGACCAGCAGTTCTTC.

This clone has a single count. The CDR3 DNA reads TGTGCCAGCAGTTTTAATCAGTGGGGAGGCTCCTACAATGAGCAGTTCTTC. This gives the protein CASSFNQWGGSYNEQFF. V and J are TRBV28 and TRBJ2-1; the D gene is possibly TRBD2 (6 bases). The ends were cut back, 3 bases at V and 0 bases at J, with 15 bases in the middle. CDR1 is MDHEN and CDR2 is SYDVKM in the germline V gene. The CDR3 spans 17 residues.

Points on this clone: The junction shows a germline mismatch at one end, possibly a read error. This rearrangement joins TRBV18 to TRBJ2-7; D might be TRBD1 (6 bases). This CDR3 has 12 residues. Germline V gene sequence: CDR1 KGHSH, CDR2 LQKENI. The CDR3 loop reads CASSQISDRLTF. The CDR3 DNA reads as TGTGCCAGCTCACAGATCTCGGACAGACTAACCTTC.

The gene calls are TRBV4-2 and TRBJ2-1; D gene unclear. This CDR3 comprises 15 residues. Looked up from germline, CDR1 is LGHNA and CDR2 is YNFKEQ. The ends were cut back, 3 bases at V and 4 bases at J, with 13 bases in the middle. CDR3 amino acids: CASSHDPEIYNEQFF. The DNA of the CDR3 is TGTGCCAGCAGCCACGACCCGGAAATTTACAATGAGCAGTTCTTC.

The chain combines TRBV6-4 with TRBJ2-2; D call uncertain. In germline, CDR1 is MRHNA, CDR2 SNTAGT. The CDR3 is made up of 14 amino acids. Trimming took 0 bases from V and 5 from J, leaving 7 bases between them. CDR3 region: CASSDSWGTGELFF. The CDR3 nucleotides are TGTGCCAGCAGTGACTCTTGGGGTACCGGGGAGCTGTTTTTT.

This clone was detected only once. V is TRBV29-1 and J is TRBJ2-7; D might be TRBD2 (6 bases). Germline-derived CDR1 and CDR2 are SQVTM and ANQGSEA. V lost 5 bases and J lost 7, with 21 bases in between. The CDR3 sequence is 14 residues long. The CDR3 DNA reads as TGCAGCGTTAGTGCAAGTGGGTCGGGAGTGGAGCAGTACTTC. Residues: CSVSASGSGVEQYF.

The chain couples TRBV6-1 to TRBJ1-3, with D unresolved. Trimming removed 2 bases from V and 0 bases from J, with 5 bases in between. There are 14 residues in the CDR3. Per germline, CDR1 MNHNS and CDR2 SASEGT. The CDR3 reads CASSEWGSGNTIYF. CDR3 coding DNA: TGTGCCAGCAGTGAATGGGGCTCTGGAAACACCATATATTTT.

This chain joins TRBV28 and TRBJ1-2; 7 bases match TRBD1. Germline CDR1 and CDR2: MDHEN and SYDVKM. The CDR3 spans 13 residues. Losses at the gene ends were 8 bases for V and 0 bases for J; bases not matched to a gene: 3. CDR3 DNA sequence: TGTGCCAGCCGGGACAGCACTAACTATGGCTACACCTTC. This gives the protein CASRDSTNYGYTF.

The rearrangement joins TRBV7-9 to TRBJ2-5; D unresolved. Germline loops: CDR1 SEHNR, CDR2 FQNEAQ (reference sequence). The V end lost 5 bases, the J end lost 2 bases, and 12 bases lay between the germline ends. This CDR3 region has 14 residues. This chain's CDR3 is CASSGRRLQETQYF. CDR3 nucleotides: TGTGCCAGCAGCGGTAGGCGTCTACAAGAGACCCAGTACTTC.

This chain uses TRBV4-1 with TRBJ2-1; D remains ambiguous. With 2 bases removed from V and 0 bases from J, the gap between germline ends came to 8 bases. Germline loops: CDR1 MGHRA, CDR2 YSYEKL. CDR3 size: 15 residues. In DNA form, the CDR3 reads TGCGCCAGCAGCCAAAGGACGCCCTCCTACAATGAGCAGTTCTTC. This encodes CASSQRTPSYNEQFF.

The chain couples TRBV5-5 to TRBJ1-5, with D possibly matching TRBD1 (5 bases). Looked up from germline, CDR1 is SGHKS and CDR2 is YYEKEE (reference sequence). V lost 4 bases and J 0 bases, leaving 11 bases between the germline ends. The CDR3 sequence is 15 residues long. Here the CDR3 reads CASSGEQVSNQPQHF. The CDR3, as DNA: TGTGCCAGCAGCGGCGAACAGGTTAGCAATCAGCCCCAGCATTTT. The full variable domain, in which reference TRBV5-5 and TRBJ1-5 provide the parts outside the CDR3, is DAGVTQSPTHLIKTRGQQVTLRCSPISGHKSVSWYQQVLGQGPQFIFQYYEKEERGRGNFPDRFSARQFPNYSSELNVNALLLGDSALYLCASSGEQVSNQPQHFGDGTRLSIL.

This CDR3 reads CASGYGDSLNTEAFF. The CDR3 DNA follows: TGTGCCAGCGGATACGGAGACAGCTTAAACACTGAAGCTTTCTTT. The genes are TRBV4-2 and TRBJ1-1; a possible D gene is TRBD1 (5 bases). This CDR3 comprises 15 residues. Trimming pared 8 bases from V and 2 bases from J, leaving 18 bases between. Germline V gene sequence: CDR1 LGHNA, CDR2 YNFKEQ.

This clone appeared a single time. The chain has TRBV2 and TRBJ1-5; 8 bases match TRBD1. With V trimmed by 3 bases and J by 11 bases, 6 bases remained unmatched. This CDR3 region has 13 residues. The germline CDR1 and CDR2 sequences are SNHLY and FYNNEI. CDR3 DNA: TGTGCCAGCAGTGACAGGGGGCTAGGGGCCCAGCATTTT. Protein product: CASSDRGLGAQHF.

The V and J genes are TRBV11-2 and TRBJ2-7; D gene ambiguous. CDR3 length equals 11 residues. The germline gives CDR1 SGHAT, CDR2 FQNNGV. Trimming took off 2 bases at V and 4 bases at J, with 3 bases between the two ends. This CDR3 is CASSLQYEQYF. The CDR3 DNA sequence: TGTGCCAGCAGCTTACAGTACGAGCAGTACTTC.

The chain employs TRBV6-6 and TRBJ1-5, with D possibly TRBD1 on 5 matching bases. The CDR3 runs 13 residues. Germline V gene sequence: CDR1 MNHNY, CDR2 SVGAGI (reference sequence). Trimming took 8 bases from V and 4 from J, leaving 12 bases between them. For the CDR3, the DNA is TGTGCCAGCGGCGGGGCCCTTAATCAGCCCCAGCATTTT. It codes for CASGGALNQPQHF.

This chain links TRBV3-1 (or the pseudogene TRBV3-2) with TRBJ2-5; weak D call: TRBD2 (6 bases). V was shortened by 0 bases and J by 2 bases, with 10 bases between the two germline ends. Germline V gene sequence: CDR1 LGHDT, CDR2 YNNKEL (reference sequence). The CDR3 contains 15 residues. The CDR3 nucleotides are TGTGCCAGCAGCCAAGATACTAGCCGACAAGAGACCCAGTACTTC. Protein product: CASSQDTSRQETQYF.

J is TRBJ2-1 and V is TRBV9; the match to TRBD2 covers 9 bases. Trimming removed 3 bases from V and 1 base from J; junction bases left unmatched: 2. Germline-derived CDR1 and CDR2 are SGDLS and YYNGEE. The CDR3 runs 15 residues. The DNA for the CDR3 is TGTGCCAGCAGCGATAGCGGGAGTTCCTACAATGAGCAGTTCTTC. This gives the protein CASSDSGSSYNEQFF. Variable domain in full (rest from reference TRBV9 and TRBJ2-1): DSGVTQTPKHLITATGQRVTLRCSPRSGDLSVYWYQQSLDQGLQFLIQYYNGEERAKGNILERFSAQQFPDLHSELNLSSLELGDSALYFCASSDSGSSYNEQFFGPGTRLTVL.